A selection of T cell receptor beta chains follows, all from one sample in a study of blood T cell repertoires in COVID-19. Assay used: immunoSEQ multiplex PCR; TCRdb lists only in-frame clones, some missing. Of around 620,000 clones listed, around 89% are singletons. Material: peripheral blood. These receptors all stem from a woman younger than 35 with acute or convalescent COVID-19. Both conserved end residues are part of each CDR3. A D gene is named only where the DNA matches it firmly. Size is stated for part of the rows, as once, few or many counts, or as a class when the clone is expanded.

clone_size	d_call	v_call	j_call	cdr3_nt	cdr3_aa
few	TRBD2	TRBV6-5	TRBJ2-1	TGTGCCGGGGGGGGACTAGAGTACAATGAGCAGTTCTTC	CAGGGLEYNEQFF
NA	NA	TRBV29-1	TRBJ1-1	TGCAGCGTTGTCCAGATGAACACTGAAGCTTTCTTT	CSVVQMNTEAFF
NA	NA	TRBV20-1	TRBJ2-7	TGCAGTGCTAGTACGGTTACCCACGAGCAGTACTTC	CSASTVTHEQYF
NA	NA	TRBV7-2	TRBJ2-3	TGTGCCAGCAGCCAGGGACTTCTCACAGATACGCAGTATTTT	CASSQGLLTDTQYF
NA	TRBD1	TRBV2	TRBJ1-2	TGTGCCAGCAGTACAGGGGGAGAGGGCTACACCTTC	CASSTGGEGYTF
NA	TRBD1	TRBV29-1	TRBJ1-1	TGCAGCGTAGGCCAGGGGGACACTGAAGCTTTCTTT	CSVGQGDTEAFF
NA	TRBD1	TRBV18	TRBJ1-5	TGTGCCAGCTCACCCCAAGACAGGGATCGCAATCAGCCCCAGCATTTT	CASSPQDRDRNQPQHF
NA	NA	TRBV5-5	TRBJ1-2	TGTGCCAGCAGCTTGGAAACCAGTACGTACTATGGCTACACCTTC	CASSLETSTYYGYTF
NA	NA	TRBV6-2/TRBV6-3	TRBJ2-7	TGTGCCAGCAGTTACGCGCAGGGGGGAGAGCAGTACTTC	CASSYAQGGEQYF
NA	NA	TRBV25-1	TRBJ1-1	TGTGCCAGCAGTTTGGGGGGGGAGGTCACTGAAGCTTTCTTT	CASSLGGEVTEAFF
NA	NA	TRBV19	TRBJ1-2	TGTGCCAGTAGTATGCTGGCGGCGAATGGCTACACCTTC	CASSMLAANGYTF
NA	TRBD1	TRBV2	TRBJ1-1	TGTGCGACCAGAGGGCCAGGGGGCCTAGGGGGGGAGAACACTGAAGCTTTCTTT	CATRGPGGLGGENTEAFF
NA	NA	TRBV7-9	TRBJ2-7	TGTGCCAGCAGCCCCCCCGTCGGGGGAGCATCCTACGAGCAGTACTTC	CASSPPVGGASYEQYF
NA	NA	TRBV11-2	TRBJ1-2	TGTGCCAGCAGCTCCCACGGGGCCTCGGGGGACTATGGCTACACCTTC	CASSSHGASGDYGYTF
once	NA	TRBV14	TRBJ2-2	TGTGCCAGCAGCCCCTGGGGGGATTCGAACACCGGGGAGCTGTTTTTT	CASSPWGDSNTGELFF
NA	TRBD2	TRBV5-6	TRBJ2-1	TGTGCCAGCAGTTATGCCGGGACTAGCGTTGAGCAGTTCTTC	CASSYAGTSVEQFF
NA	NA	TRBV27	TRBJ1-2	TGTGCCAGCAGGATCGGAGCTAACTATGGCTACACCTTC	CASRIGANYGYTF
NA	TRBD2	TRBV6-4	TRBJ2-1	TGTGCCAGCAGTGCTGGAGCGGGGGGCGATTTCGGTGAGCAGTTCTTC	CASSAGAGGDFGEQFF
NA	NA	TRBV7-9	TRBJ1-2	TGTGCCAGCAGCTCCACCCCCCAGGTGAACTATGGCTACACCTTC	CASSSTPQVNYGYTF
NA	NA	TRBV7-9	TRBJ1-1	TGTGCCAGCAGCTTAGGGGGGAGGATAATGAACACTGAAGCTTTCTTT	CASSLGGRIMNTEAFF
NA	TRBD1	TRBV11-2	TRBJ1-1	TGTGCCAGCAGCTTCTGGGACAGGGTTTCTATCACTGAAGCTTTCTTT	CASSFWDRVSITEAFF
NA	NA	TRBV6-5	TRBJ1-1	TGTGCCAGCACCAAAGGCTGGGAGGCCACTGAAGCTTTCTTT	CASTKGWEATEAFF
NA	TRBD1	TRBV7-2	TRBJ1-2	TGTGCCAGCAGCCAAGGGACAGGGCTGATTGGCTACACCTTC	CASSQGTGLIGYTF
NA	TRBD1	TRBV28	TRBJ2-2	TGTGCCAGCAGTCTCCCTCTAAGGACAGGGAAAACCGGGGAGCTGTTTTTT	CASSLPLRTGKTGELFF
NA	NA	TRBV29-1	TRBJ1-2	TGCAGCGTTGCGGGCTATGGCTACACCTTC	CSVAGYGYTF
once	TRBD1	TRBV3-1/TRBV3-2	TRBJ1-4	TGTGCCAGCAGCTTCGGGACAGGGGAGTTAGGGGAAAAACTGTTTTTT	CASSFGTGELGEKLFF
NA	TRBD2	TRBV6-6	TRBJ2-1	TGTGCCAGCAGTTACTCGCTAGCGGGGCCCCAGAGGGAGCAGTTCTTC	CASSYSLAGPQREQFF
NA	TRBD1	TRBV4-1	TRBJ2-7	TGCGCCAGCAGCCAAGGACAGGGTCTCGAGCAGTACTTC	CASSQGQGLEQYF
NA	NA	TRBV4-2	TRBJ1-2	TGTGCCAGCAGCCAAGAGATTCACGGTCCTAACTATGGCTACACCTTC	CASSQEIHGPNYGYTF
once	NA	TRBV10-1	TRBJ1-4	TGCGCCAGCAGCAAGACAGGAACTAATGAAAAACTGTTTTTT	CASSKTGTNEKLFF
NA	TRBD1	TRBV19	TRBJ2-7	TGTGCCAGTAGCAGCTACAGGGGAGCTTCCTACGAGCAGTACTTC	CASSSYRGASYEQYF
NA	NA	TRBV11-2	TRBJ1-1	TGTGCCAGCAGCTTAGACAGGTTAGAAGCTTTCTTT	CASSLDRLEAFF
once	NA	TRBV20-1	TRBJ2-7	TGCAGTGCTAGTTTCACCGCGGGCTATGAGCAGTACTTC	CSASFTAGYEQYF
NA	TRBD1	TRBV5-5	TRBJ2-7	TGTGCCAGCAACATACAGGGGTTCTACTACGAGCAGTACTTC	CASNIQGFYYEQYF
few	TRBD1	TRBV9	TRBJ1-4	TGTGCCAGCAGCGGACAGGGGAGTCGTGTTGAAAAACTGTTTTTT	CASSGQGSRVEKLFF
NA	NA	TRBV6-6	TRBJ2-7	TGTGCCAGCAGCACCGGACTTCTGGCGTACGAGCAGTACTTC	CASSTGLLAYEQYF
NA	TRBD1	TRBV5-1	TRBJ1-2	TGCGCCAGCAGCCTCGGGACAGTTAACTATGGCTACACCTTC	CASSLGTVNYGYTF
NA	NA	TRBV24-1	TRBJ2-1	TGTGCCACCAGTGAGCCCGTAGCAAATGAGCAGTTCTTC	CATSEPVANEQFF
NA	NA	TRBV28	TRBJ1-5	TGTGCCAGCAGTTTATGGGGGGACAACTATCGGGAGCCCCAGCATTTT	CASSLWGDNYREPQHF
NA	NA	TRBV2	TRBJ1-1	TGTGCCAGCAGTGAAAGGACAGTAGATAGTGAAGCTTTCTTT	CASSERTVDSEAFF
NA	NA	TRBV2	TRBJ2-5	TGTGCCAGCAGGGGGAGCGGGCAAGAGACCCAGTACTTC	CASRGSGQETQYF
NA	NA	TRBV4-3	TRBJ2-7	TGCGCCAGCAGCCAAGGGGCAGGGTACGAGCAGTACTTC	CASSQGAGYEQYF
NA	NA	TRBV19	TRBJ1-5	TGTGCCAGTAGTATAATTGATAGAGGGACTCCTAGGTCCATTAGCAATCAGCCCCAGCATTTT	CASSIIDRGTPRSISNQPQHF
NA	NA	TRBV5-4	TRBJ2-3	TGTGCCAGCAGCTTAGTCATGGACAGAGATACGCAGTATTTT	CASSLVMDRDTQYF
NA	TRBD2	TRBV11-2	TRBJ2-6	TGTGCCAGCAGCTCTCGTACTAGCGGCATATTCTCTGGGGCCAACGTCCTGACTTTC	CASSSRTSGIFSGANVLTF
few	TRBD2	TRBV10-3	TRBJ2-7	TGTGCCATCAGTGAATCTAGCGGGGGACCCTACGAGCAGTACTTC	CAISESSGGPYEQYF
NA	TRBD1	TRBV7-2	TRBJ1-5	TGTGCCAGCAGCTTAGACGAGGGGGCCCATCAGCCCCAGCATTTT	CASSLDEGAHQPQHF
NA	NA	TRBV5-1	TRBJ1-1	TGCGCCAGCAGCTTGGCGGGGACAACGAACACTGAAGCTTTCTTT	CASSLAGTTNTEAFF
once	NA	TRBV2	TRBJ1-2	TGTGCCAGCAGTGCCCCTCAGGAGGGTCTTAACTATGGCTACACCTTC	CASSAPQEGLNYGYTF
NA	NA	TRBV3-1/TRBV3-2	TRBJ1-2	TGTGCCAGCAGCCGATCGGGGGTGGGTGGCTACACCTTC	CASSRSGVGGYTF
NA	TRBD1	TRBV5-1	TRBJ1-1	TGCGCCAGCAGCTTGGTTCCGACAGGGGACACTGAAGCTTTCTTT	CASSLVPTGDTEAFF
NA	NA	TRBV18	TRBJ1-2	TGTGCCAGCTCACCAAGAGAGCACCGATCGTATGGCTACACCTTC	CASSPREHRSYGYTF
NA	NA	TRBV5-6	TRBJ1-1	TGTGCCAGCAGCTTGGATTACAGGGAGTGGTTAAACACTGAAGCTTTCTTT	CASSLDYREWLNTEAFF
NA	NA	TRBV6-4	TRBJ1-4	TGTGCCAGCAGTGATCCCGGGACATACCCCTCAACTAATGAAAAACTGTTTTTT	CASSDPGTYPSTNEKLFF
NA	TRBD1	TRBV2	TRBJ2-7	TGTGCCAGCAAAGGGACAGGGAAGGTATCCTACGAGCAGTACTTC	CASKGTGKVSYEQYF
few	TRBD1	TRBV6-4	TRBJ2-1	TGTGCCAGCAGTCCCGGACAGGGCGGCTACAATGAGCAGTTCTTC	CASSPGQGGYNEQFF
NA	NA	TRBV19	TRBJ1-1	TGTGCCAGTAGTATACTGGGGCTGAACACTGAAGCTTTCTTT	CASSILGLNTEAFF
NA	NA	TRBV14	TRBJ2-3	TGTGCCAGCAGCCAACAGCGGGATACGCAGTATTTT	CASSQQRDTQYF
NA	NA	TRBV14	TRBJ2-1	TGTGCCAGCAGCAAAACTGGGGGGACCTACAATGAGCAGTTCTTC	CASSKTGGTYNEQFF